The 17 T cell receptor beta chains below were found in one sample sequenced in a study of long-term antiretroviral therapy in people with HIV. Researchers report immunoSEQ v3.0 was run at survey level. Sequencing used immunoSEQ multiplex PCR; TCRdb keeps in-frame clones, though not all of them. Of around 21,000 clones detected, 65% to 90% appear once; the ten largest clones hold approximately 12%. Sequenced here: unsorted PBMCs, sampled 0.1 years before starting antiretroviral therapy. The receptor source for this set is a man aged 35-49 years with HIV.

The CDR3 sequence is CASSPNRPGATNEKLFF. The CDR3 bases are TGTGCCAGCTCACCTAATCGCCCAGGGGCAACTAATGAAAAACTGTTTTTT. V is TRBV18 and J is TRBJ1-4; a possible D gene is TRBD1 (6 bases). Looked up from germline, CDR1 is KGHSH and CDR2 is LQKENI. V was cut by 3 bases and J by 0 bases, with 14 bases left in between. The CDR3 totals 17 residues.

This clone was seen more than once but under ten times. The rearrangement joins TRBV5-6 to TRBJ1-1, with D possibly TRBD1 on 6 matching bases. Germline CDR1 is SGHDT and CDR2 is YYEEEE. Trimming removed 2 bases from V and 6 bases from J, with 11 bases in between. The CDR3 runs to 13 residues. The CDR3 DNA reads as TGTGCCAGCAGCTTATACAGGGACGCTGAAGCTTTCTTT. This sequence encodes CASSLYRDAEAFF.

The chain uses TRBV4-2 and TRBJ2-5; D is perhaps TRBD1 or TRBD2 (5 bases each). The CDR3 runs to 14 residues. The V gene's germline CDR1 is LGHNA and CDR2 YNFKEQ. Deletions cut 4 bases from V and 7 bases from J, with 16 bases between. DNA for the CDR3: TGTGCCAGCAGCCTAGGGGTAGTTGGGGGGACCCAGTACTTC. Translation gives CASSLGVVGGTQYF.

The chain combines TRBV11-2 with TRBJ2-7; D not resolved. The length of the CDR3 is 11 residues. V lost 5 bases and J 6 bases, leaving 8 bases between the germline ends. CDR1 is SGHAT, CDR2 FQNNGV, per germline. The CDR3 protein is CASSQWGEQYF. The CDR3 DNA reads TGTGCCAGCAGCCAGTGGGGCGAGCAGTACTTC.

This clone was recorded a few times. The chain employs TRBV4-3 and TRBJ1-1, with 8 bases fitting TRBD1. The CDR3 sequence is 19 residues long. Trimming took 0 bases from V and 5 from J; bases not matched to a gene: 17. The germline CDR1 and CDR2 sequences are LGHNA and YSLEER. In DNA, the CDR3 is TGCGCCAGCAGCCAAGATACGGGCAGGGGGCTTGTGGATGGGACTGAAGCTTTCTTT. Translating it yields CASSQDTGRGLVDGTEAFF.

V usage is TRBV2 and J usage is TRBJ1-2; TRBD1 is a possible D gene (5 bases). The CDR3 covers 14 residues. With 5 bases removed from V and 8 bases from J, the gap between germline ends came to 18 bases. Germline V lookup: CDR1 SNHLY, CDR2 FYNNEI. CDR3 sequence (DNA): TGTGCCAGCAGTCCCCCGGGGGGGAGCTACGGCTACACCTTC. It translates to CASSPPGGSYGYTF. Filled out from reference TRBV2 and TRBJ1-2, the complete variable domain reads EPEVTQTPSHQVTQMGQEVILRCVPISNHLYFYWYRQILGQKVEFLVSFYNNEISEKSEIFDDQFSVERPDGSNFTLKIRSTKLEDSAMYFCASSPPGGSYGYTFGSGTRLTVV.

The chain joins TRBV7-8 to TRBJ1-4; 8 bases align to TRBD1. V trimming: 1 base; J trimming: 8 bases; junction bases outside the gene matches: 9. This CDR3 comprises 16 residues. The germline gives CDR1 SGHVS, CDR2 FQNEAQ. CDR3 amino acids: CASSLGWTGKNEKLFF. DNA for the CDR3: TGTGCCAGCAGCTTAGGCTGGACAGGGAAAAACGAAAAACTGTTTTTT.

The CDR3 protein is CASSQQGANTAQPQHF. CDR3 sequence (DNA): TGTGCCAGCTCACAACAGGGCGCAAACACGGCTCAGCCCCAGCATTTT. The J gene is TRBJ1-5, the V gene TRBV18; D might be TRBD1 (6 bases). Germline CDR1 KGHSH, CDR2 LQKENI. The CDR3 totals 16 residues. V lost 4 bases and J 6 bases, leaving 19 bases between the germline ends.

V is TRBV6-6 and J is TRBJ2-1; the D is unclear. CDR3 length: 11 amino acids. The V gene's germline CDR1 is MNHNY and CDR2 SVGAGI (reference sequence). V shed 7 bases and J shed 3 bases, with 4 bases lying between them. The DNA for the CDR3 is TGTGCCAGCAACAGCTACAATGAGCAGTTCTTC. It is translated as CASNSYNEQFF.

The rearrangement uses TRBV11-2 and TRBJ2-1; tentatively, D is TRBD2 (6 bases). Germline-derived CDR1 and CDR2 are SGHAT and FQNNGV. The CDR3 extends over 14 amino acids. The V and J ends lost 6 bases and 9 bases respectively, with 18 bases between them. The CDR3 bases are TGTGCCAGCAGACACGCGTGGGTCGGGGGTGAGCAGTTCTTC. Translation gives CASRHAWVGGEQFF.

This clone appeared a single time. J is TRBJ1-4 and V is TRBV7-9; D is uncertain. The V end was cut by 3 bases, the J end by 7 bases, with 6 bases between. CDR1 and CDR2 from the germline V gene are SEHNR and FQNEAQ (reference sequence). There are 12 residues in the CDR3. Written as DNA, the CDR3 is TGTGCCAGCAGCTTTGGAGGTGAAAAACTGTTTTTT. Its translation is CASSFGGEKLFF.

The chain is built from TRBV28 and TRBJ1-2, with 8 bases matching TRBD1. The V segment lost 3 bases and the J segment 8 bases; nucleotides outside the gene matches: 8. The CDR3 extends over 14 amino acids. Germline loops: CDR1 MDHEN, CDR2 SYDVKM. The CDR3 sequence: CASSFSGTGDGYTF. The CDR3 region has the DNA TGTGCCAGCAGTTTTTCCGGGACAGGCGACGGCTACACCTTC.

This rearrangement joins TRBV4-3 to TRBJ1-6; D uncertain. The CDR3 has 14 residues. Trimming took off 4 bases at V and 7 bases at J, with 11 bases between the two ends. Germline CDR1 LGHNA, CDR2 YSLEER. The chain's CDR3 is CASSLQSGNSPLHF. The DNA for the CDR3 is TGCGCCAGCAGCCTGCAAAGCGGGAATTCACCCCTCCACTTT.

The CDR3 reads CASSAWDGPYNEQFF. CDR3 in DNA: TGTGCCAGCAGCGCTTGGGACGGTCCTTACAATGAGCAGTTCTTC. The genes are TRBV7-9 and TRBJ2-1; possibly TRBD1 or TRBD2 for D (5 bases each). CDR3 length equals 15 residues. Germline CDR1 reads SEHNR; CDR2 reads FQNEAQ (reference sequence). Trimming cost V 5 bases and J 4 bases, with 15 bases left between them.

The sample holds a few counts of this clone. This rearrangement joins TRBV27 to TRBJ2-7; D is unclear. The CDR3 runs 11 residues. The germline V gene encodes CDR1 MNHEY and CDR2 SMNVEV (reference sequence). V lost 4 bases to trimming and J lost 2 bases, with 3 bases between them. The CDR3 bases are TGTGCCAGCAGTTCCCCCTACGAGCAGTACTTC. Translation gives CASSSPYEQYF.

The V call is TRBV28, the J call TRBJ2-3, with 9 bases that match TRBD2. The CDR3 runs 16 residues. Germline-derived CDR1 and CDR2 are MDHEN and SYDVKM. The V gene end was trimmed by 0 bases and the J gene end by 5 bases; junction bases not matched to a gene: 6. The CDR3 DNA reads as TGTGCCAGCAGTTTATGGTCCAGCGGGGGGAGAGATACGCAGTATTTT. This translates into CASSLWSSGGRDTQYF.

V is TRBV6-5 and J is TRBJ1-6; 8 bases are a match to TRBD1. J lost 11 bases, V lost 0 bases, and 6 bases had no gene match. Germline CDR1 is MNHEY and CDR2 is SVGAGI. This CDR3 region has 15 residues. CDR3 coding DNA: TGTGCCAGCAGTTACTCGGGACAGGCGTCGACACCCCTCCACTTT. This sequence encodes CASSYSGQASTPLHF.